The sequence of this T cell receptor beta chain was determined in a study of blood T cells in healthy people across ages. Across the whole study: Every two T cells gave about one barcoded beta molecule via template switching.

This clonotype was detected ten times or more. Next came a second PCR, run for roughly 7 to 12 cycles, which used a sample-barcoded 5' primer along with a J-beta primer mix. TCRdb reprocessed the 5' RACE reads with MiXCR, giving one entry per CDR3 protein. The sample has 750,000 to 950,000 distinct CDR3 sequences, roughly 25% seen once; the top ten hold 3%. The CDR3 sequence is 14 residues long. Trimming stripped 0 bases from V and 11 bases from J, with 13 bases between. CDR1 and CDR2 (germline): MGHRA, YSYEKL. The sample was also reused in another study, on T cells of mothers and their children.

The TCR was taken from a boy under 18 in good health. The J gene is TRBJ1-4, the V gene TRBV4-1; the D is unclear. Sequencing was carried out using blood. DNA of the CDR3: TGCGCCAGCAGCCAAGATGGAGTTCGGAAGAAACTGTTTTTT. Amino acids: CASSQDGVRKKLFF.